Listed below are T cell receptor beta chains from one sample, sequenced in a study of T cells in narcolepsy. Data came from immunoSEQ multiplex PCR; TCRdb stores just in-frame clones and leaves some out. The data show under 30,000 clones, with 85% seen just once and 1.3% held by the top ten. The material sequenced was CD45RA- memory CD4+ T cells from PBMCs. The receptors derive from a human donor with narcolepsy. The CDR3 runs from the conserved cysteine through the conserved F or W. A D gene is named only where the DNA matches it firmly. Rows may omit the clone size; those that give it use once, few, many or a size class.

d_gene | j_gene | v_gene | abundance | CDR3nt | CDR3aa
TRBD1 | TRBJ2-3 | TRBV19 | NA | TGTGCCAGTAGTCGACAGGGCAAGGCAGATACGCAGTATTTT | CASSRQGKADTQYF
TRBD2 | TRBJ2-2 | TRBV6-6 | NA | TGTGCCAGCAGTTACCTAGCGGGAACCGGGGAGCTGTTTTTT | CASSYLAGTGELFF
TRBD2 | TRBJ2-3 | TRBV19 | NA | TGTGCCAGTAGTTCTCCGACTAGCGGGATTACAGATACGCAGTATTTT | CASSSPTSGITDTQYF
TRBD2 | TRBJ2-1 | TRBV6-5 | NA | TGTGCCAGCAGTTCCCCGGGGACTAGCATGATAGAGCAGTTCTTC | CASSSPGTSMIEQFF
NA | TRBJ1-4 | TRBV4-1 | NA | TGCGCCAGCAGCCCCGGCTCGAACGGGGAAAAACTGTTTTTT | CASSPGSNGEKLFF
NA | TRBJ1-1 | TRBV2 | NA | TGTGCCAGCAGTGAAGCCCGGGTAAGGAACACTGAAGCTTTCTTT | CASSEARVRNTEAFF
TRBD1 | TRBJ2-5 | TRBV4-1 | NA | TGCGCCAGCAGTACCGGGGACAGGGGTCCGAAGACCCAGTACTTC | CASSTGDRGPKTQYF
TRBD1 | TRBJ2-7 | TRBV11-2 | NA | TGTGCCAGCAGCTTAGGGACAGGGGGCGGCTACGAGCAGTACTTC | CASSLGTGGGYEQYF
TRBD2 | TRBJ2-1 | TRBV7-9 | NA | TGTGCCAGCAGCTTATGGGCTAGCGGGAGGGCCATGAATGAGCAGTTCTTC | CASSLWASGRAMNEQFF
NA | TRBJ1-3 | TRBV28 | NA | TGTGCCAGCAGAACCCCGCGGGGCTCTGGAAACACCATATATTTT | CASRTPRGSGNTIYF
NA | TRBJ2-5 | TRBV5-1 | NA | TGCGCCAGCAGCTTGACAGGAGCCCCTTTAGAGACCCAGTACTTC | CASSLTGAPLETQYF
TRBD2 | TRBJ2-1 | TRBV14 | few | TGTGCCAGCAGAAGTCTAGCGGGAGCGGGTGAGCAGTTCTTC | CASRSLAGAGEQFF
TRBD2 | TRBJ2-1 | TRBV7-2 | once | TGTGCCAGCAGCCGTAGCGGGAGAGCCTTCTACAATGAGCAGTTCTTC | CASSRSGRAFYNEQFF
TRBD2 | TRBJ2-5 | TRBV2 | NA | TGTGCCAGCAGTGAAGATCTAGCGGGAGGGTCGGAGACCCAGTACTTC | CASSEDLAGGSETQYF
TRBD1 | TRBJ2-1 | TRBV28 | NA | TGTGCCAGCAGTGCGTACGGGACAGGGTCTGGGAATGAGCAGTTCTTC | CASSAYGTGSGNEQFF
NA | TRBJ2-3 | TRBV2 | NA | TGTGCCAGCAGTGGAGGTGGGAGTAAGGTAGATACGCAGTATTTT | CASSGGGSKVDTQYF
NA | TRBJ2-2 | TRBV9 | NA | TGTGCCAGCAGCGCCCTACTTGACACCGGGGAGCTGTTTTTT | CASSALLDTGELFF
TRBD2 | TRBJ2-1 | TRBV29-1 | NA | TGCAGAGCCAAGACTAGCGGGTGGTGGGAGGGTGAGCAGTTCTTC | CRAKTSGWWEGEQFF
NA | TRBJ1-5 | TRBV28 | NA | TGTGCCAGCAGTTCAGTTAATCAGCCCCAGCATTTT | CASSSVNQPQHF
NA | TRBJ1-2 | TRBV4-2 | NA | TGTGCCAGCAGCCCGACAGGTGGGATCTATGGCTACACCTTC | CASSPTGGIYGYTF
NA | TRBJ1-3 | TRBV6-1 | once | TGTGCCAGCAGCGAACGGGATTTCTCTGGAAACACCATATATTTT | CASSERDFSGNTIYF
TRBD1 | TRBJ1-3 | TRBV9 | NA | TGTGCCAGCAGCGAGGGACAGGGGGCTTCTGGAAACACCATATATTTT | CASSEGQGASGNTIYF
NA | TRBJ2-2 | TRBV7-6 | once | TGTGCCAGCAGCTTAACTAACCGGAACACCGGGGAGCTGTTTTTT | CASSLTNRNTGELFF
NA | TRBJ1-1 | TRBV7-7 | NA | TGTGCCAGCAGCTTAGACAGGAACACTGAAGCTTTCTTT | CASSLDRNTEAFF
TRBD2 | TRBJ2-7 | TRBV6-5 | NA | TGTGCCAGCAGCCGACTAGCGGAGACGGATGAGCAGTACTTC | CASSRLAETDEQYF
NA | TRBJ1-2 | TRBV19 | few | TGTGCCAGTCGCCTCCGAGGAGGCTACACCTTC | CASRLRGGYTF
NA | TRBJ2-7 | TRBV19 | NA | TGTGCCAGTAGTATAGAAGCGCGGCCGCCCTACGAGCAGTACTTC | CASSIEARPPYEQYF
NA | TRBJ2-7 | TRBV6-5 | NA | TGTGCCAGCAGTGAACAGGGTGAAGCCGAGCAGTACTTC | CASSEQGEAEQYF
TRBD2 | TRBJ2-1 | TRBV6-1 | NA | TGTGCCAGCAGTGAAGCGGGTTATAGCGGGAGCATCTACAATGAGCAGTTCTTC | CASSEAGYSGSIYNEQFF
NA | TRBJ1-1 | TRBV21-1 | few | TGTGCCTGGAGGTATGAAGCTTTCTTT | CAWRYEAFF